This TCR beta chain comes out of a study of cytomegalovirus exposure and HLA in healthy donors (dated by TCRdb to about 2017). Turning to the overall study: A later analysis indicated that the 110 or so validation repertoires were generated on the platform also employed for the 670 or so repertoires of the first cohort. The study combined high-throughput TCR immunosequencing, statistical association of individual TCRs with disease status, and machine learning to predict cytomegalovirus infection status. In addition to the first cohort of 666 subjects, a separate validation cohort of 120 different subjects was used. The aim of the study was to test whether cataloging public T cell receptors could identify signatures of past pathogen exposure.

On the study overall, not on this receptor specifically: In vitro tests confirmed that a few of the cytomegalovirus-associated TCR beta chains recognize cytomegalovirus antigens. Cytomegalovirus status was reported to be diagnosed by the classifier with high specificity and sensitivity in both the original and validation cohorts. According to the authors, the approach could potentially be generalized to other disease states and immunological phenotypes. The study gave a list of about 150 TCR beta chains associated with cytomegalovirus. All 120 or so repertoires were used to score co-occurrence in the validation cohort in a later analysis, because that analysis had no HLA typing for the cohort. While some public TCRs were present in many individuals, most TCR sequences turned up only very rarely across donors. In a later analysis, TCRs clustered in the first cohort were found to also tend to co-occur in the 120 validation repertoires, with 94% of cluster scores above 0.

The library was prepared using the immunoSEQ multiplex PCR assay. The authors processed their data as follows. To diagnose cytomegalovirus status from the catalog of TCR beta chain sequences, a statistical classification framework was built. The source is immuneACCESS, and TCRdb retained only in-frame sequences with V and J called. Part of the clones is not carried over; for the studies checked, unresolved V genes explain less than half of this, and the remainder is unexplained. D and trimming come from the DNA, and the V and J calls and clone size come from that table. The sample has about 170,000 clones on record, about 89% of them singletons. Of the sample, less than 3.5% falls within the top ten clones. The donors were included in the validation cohort of 120 subjects, a group kept apart from the roughly 700-subject first cohort. As to this clone: Its recognized antigen is unknown. The sample holds no much larger clone one base away, and base qualities are not on file.

V is cut by 11 bases and J by 1 base, and the space between the germline ends is 13 bases. Via the germline V gene, CDR1 is MNHEY and CDR2 SVGAGI. The CDR3 spans 13 residues, from the cysteine through the phenylalanine. The CDR3 DNA has 39 bases and is translated from base 1. Recombination connected TRBV6-5 to TRBJ2-3; 5 matching bases give a weak D call of TRBD2. The sequence came from a man aged 18 to 29 in good health and CMV-seropositive. The sequencing input was PBMCs. CDR3 sequence: CAAREAGTDTQYF. The nucleotides read TGTGCCGCCCGGGAAGCGGGCACAGATACGCAGTATTTT.